Sequencing of this T cell receptor (beta chain) was carried out in a study of T-cell reconstitution after alpha-beta-depleted transplantation in children. The TCRbeta library was prepared with unique molecular identifiers. TCRdb re-called the PCR reads through MiXCR, storing one row per CDR3 protein. The sample comprises 190,000 or so distinct CDR3 sequences, roughly 6.5% of which are singletons, and just over 4.5% rests with the top ten. This clonotype came up many times. Its target is not known. This CDR3 comprises 13 residues. The germline gives CDR1 SGDLS, CDR2 YYNGEE. Trimming removed 6 bases at V and 7 bases at J, with 14 bases between. Study-level results: Several hundred rapidly expanded clones from non-depleted graft cells reportedly supplied alpha-beta T cells about two months post-transplant.

The receptor was isolated from a girl under three years old with combined immunodeficiency, due to receive a stem cell transplant. The sample was PBMCs, taken before TCRalphabeta/CD19-depleted stem cell transplant. This chain connects TRBV9 to TRBJ2-1; perhaps TRBD2 as D (6 bases). CDR3 nucleotide sequence: TGTGCCAGCAAAAGGATGGGGAGGAATGAGCAGTTCTTC. Its protein product is CASKRMGRNEQFF.